These T cell receptor beta chains were read from a single sample in a study of T cells in Graves' hyperthyroidism and ophthalmopathy. MiXCR, applied by TCRdb to the multiplex PCR reads, yields one record per CDR3 protein. The table includes 450,000 to 650,000 distinct CDR3 sequences, 17% detected once. Source material: blood. These receptors were taken from a woman between 18 and 29 years old with Graves' ophthalmopathy. Both conserved end residues are part of each CDR3. Fields, in order: CDR3 protein, CDR3 DNA, clone size, V gene, D gene, J gene. A D gene is named only where the DNA matches it firmly. Some rows have no size entry. The others give once, few or many, or a class for an expanded clone.

CDR3: CASSTIGQGPYEQYF
DNA: TGTGCCAGCAGCACAATCGGACAGGGACCATACGAGCAGTACTTC
size: few
V: TRBV7-2
D: TRBD1
J: TRBJ2-7

CDR3: CSARDLGSPLHF
DNA: TGCAGTGCTAGAGATCTGGGATCACCCCTCCACTTT
size: few
V: TRBV20-1
D: .
J: TRBJ1-6

CDR3: CASSYPTDRGETQYF
DNA: TGTGCCAGCAGTTACCCCACGGACAGGGGGGAGACCCAGTACTTC
size: many
V: TRBV28
D: TRBD1
J: TRBJ2-5

CDR3: CASSHIAGGPNEQFF
DNA: TGTGCCAGCAGTCACATAGCGGGAGGGCCCAATGAGCAGTTCTTC
size: many
V: TRBV27
D: TRBD2
J: TRBJ2-1

CDR3: CASSLRLAGFNEQFF
DNA: TGTGCCAGCAGTCTACGACTAGCGGGATTCAATGAGCAGTTCTTC
size: few
V: TRBV27
D: TRBD2
J: TRBJ2-1

CDR3: CASSLAGEQEAFF
DNA: TGTGCCAGCAGCTTGGCCGGAGAACAAGAAGCTTTCTTT
size: many
V: TRBV5-5
D: .
J: TRBJ1-1

CDR3: CASSQTYLYTEAFF
DNA: TGTGCCAGCAGCCAAACTTATTTATACACTGAAGCTTTCTTT
size: many
V: TRBV11-2
D: .
J: TRBJ1-1

CDR3: CASRRENADTQYF
DNA: TGTGCCAGCAGACGAGAGAATGCAGATACGCAGTATTTT
size: many
V: TRBV6-2/TRBV6-3
D: .
J: TRBJ2-3

CDR3: CASSQGLLASWAGELFF
DNA: TGTGCCAGCAGCCAAGGCTTACTAGCGAGTTGGGCCGGGGAGCTGTTTTTT
size: few
V: TRBV3-1
D: TRBD2
J: TRBJ2-2

CDR3: CASRGRGTSGTREQYF
DNA: TGTGCCAGCAGGGGCAGAGGGACTAGCGGGACCCGCGAGCAGTACTTC
size: .
V: TRBV28
D: TRBD2
J: TRBJ2-7

CDR3: CSASERPNTEAFF
DNA: TGCAGTGCTTCGGAGAGGCCCAACACTGAAGCTTTCTTT
size: many
V: TRBV20-1
D: .
J: TRBJ1-1

CDR3: CASSSSGRGGELFF
DNA: TGTGCCAGCAGCTCTAGCGGGAGAGGCGGGGAGCTGTTTTTT
size: many
V: TRBV6-2/TRBV6-3
D: TRBD2
J: TRBJ2-2

CDR3: CASSPRGAVTDTQYF
DNA: TGTGCCAGCAGCCCCAGGGGGGCCGTCACAGATACGCAGTATTTT
size: .
V: TRBV5-4
D: .
J: TRBJ2-3

CDR3: CAWSPWGRRPSRNEQFF
DNA: TGTGCCTGGAGTCCTTGGGGGCGCAGACCCTCTCGGAATGAGCAGTTCTTC
size: many
V: TRBV30
D: .
J: TRBJ2-1

CDR3: CASSYSTGGLHQPQHF
DNA: TGTGCCAGCAGTTACTCCACAGGGGGTTTGCATCAGCCCCAGCATTTT
size: few
V: TRBV6-5
D: TRBD1
J: TRBJ1-5

CDR3: CASSEGQGEETQYF
DNA: TGTGCCAGCAGTGAAGGCCAGGGCGAAGAGACCCAGTACTTC
size: many
V: TRBV6-1
D: .
J: TRBJ2-5

CDR3: CASCLAGSTDTQYF
DNA: TGTGCCAGCTGCCTAGCGGGAAGCACAGATACGCAGTATTTT
size: .
V: TRBV27
D: TRBD2
J: TRBJ2-3

CDR3: CASSVTPGTTFGTEAFF
DNA: TGTGCCAGCAGCGTAACCCCCGGTACCACGTTTGGCACTGAAGCTTTCTTT
size: many
V: TRBV7-9
D: .
J: TRBJ1-1

CDR3: CASSLFSEQFF
DNA: TGTGCCAGCAGCTTATTCAGTGAGCAGTTCTTC
size: many
V: TRBV7-9
D: .
J: TRBJ2-1

CDR3: CASHERGGSNEQFF
DNA: TGCGCCAGCCATGAGCGGGGGGGGTCTAATGAGCAGTTCTTC
size: few
V: TRBV4-1
D: TRBD2
J: TRBJ2-1

CDR3: CASSLESGQANYGYTF
DNA: TGTGCCAGCAGCTTAGAGAGCGGGCAGGCTAACTATGGCTACACCTTC
size: many
V: TRBV7-2
D: .
J: TRBJ1-2

CDR3: CASTSAPYAANEQFF
DNA: TGTGCCAGCACCTCCGCCCCTTATGCCGCTAATGAGCAGTTCTTC
size: many
V: TRBV6-1
D: .
J: TRBJ2-1

CDR3: CASRRDPRANSPLHF
DNA: TGTGCCAGCAGGCGGGACCCTCGGGCAAATTCACCCCTCCACTTT
size: many
V: TRBV6-1
D: .
J: TRBJ1-6

CDR3: CASSQGSRAQETQYF
DNA: TGCGCCAGCAGCCAAGGGTCCAGGGCACAAGAGACCCAGTACTTC
size: .
V: TRBV4-1
D: .
J: TRBJ2-5

CDR3: CASSLATGLSSYEQYF
DNA: TGTGCCAGCAGCTTAGCCACCGGGCTAAGCTCCTACGAGCAGTACTTC
size: many
V: TRBV7-2
D: .
J: TRBJ2-7

CDR3: CASSSGLAGEYEQYF
DNA: TGTGCCAGCAGTTCCGGACTAGCGGGAGAGTACGAGCAGTACTTC
size: many
V: TRBV7-2
D: TRBD2
J: TRBJ2-7

CDR3: CASSPLGGGLAGDQASEQFF
DNA: TGTGCCAGCAGCCCCCTCGGGGGTGGACTAGCGGGAGATCAAGCAAGTGAGCAGTTCTTC
size: .
V: TRBV7-9
D: TRBD2
J: TRBJ2-1

CDR3: CASSLERGASYEQYF
DNA: TGTGCCAGCAGCTTAGAGCGGGGTGCCTCCTACGAGCAGTACTTC
size: many
V: TRBV11-2
D: .
J: TRBJ2-7

CDR3: CASNRGTGSTEAFF
DNA: TGCGCCAGCAACCGGGGGACGGGGAGCACTGAAGCTTTCTTT
size: .
V: TRBV5-1
D: .
J: TRBJ1-1

CDR3: CASSKAGGSTDTQYF
DNA: TGTGCCAGCAGCAAAGCGGGGGGTAGCACAGATACGCAGTATTTT
size: many
V: TRBV7-3
D: TRBD2
J: TRBJ2-3

CDR3: CASSEWQGTNEQYF
DNA: TGTGCCAGCAGTGAATGGCAGGGGACCAACGAGCAGTACTTC
size: few
V: TRBV25-1
D: .
J: TRBJ2-7

CDR3: CAWSVSGGYSNQPQHF
DNA: TGTGCCTGGAGTGTAAGTGGGGGTTATAGCAATCAGCCCCAGCATTTT
size: many
V: TRBV30
D: .
J: TRBJ1-5

CDR3: CASRNRGRNYGYTF
DNA: TGTGCCAGCAGAAACAGGGGGCGCAACTATGGCTACACCTTC
size: few
V: TRBV27
D: TRBD1
J: TRBJ1-2

CDR3: CASSILRSSGANVLTF
DNA: TGTGCCAGTAGTATATTGAGGTCATCCGGGGCCAACGTCCTGACTTTC
size: .
V: TRBV19
D: .
J: TRBJ2-6

CDR3: CASSWEQGNTIYF
DNA: TGTGCCAGCAGCTGGGAACAGGGTAACACCATATATTTT
size: many
V: TRBV5-8
D: .
J: TRBJ1-3

CDR3: CATSSPTRRVTEAFF
DNA: TGTGCCACCAGCAGTCCTACTAGGCGGGTGACTGAAGCTTTCTTT
size: few
V: TRBV15
D: .
J: TRBJ1-1

CDR3: CASSQHSSYEQYF
DNA: TGTGCCAGCAGCCAACATAGCTCCTACGAGCAGTACTTC
size: many
V: TRBV11-2
D: .
J: TRBJ2-7

CDR3: CASSRWGVETNYGYTF
DNA: TGTGCCAGCAGCCGGTGGGGGGTGGAGACTAACTATGGCTACACCTTC
size: .
V: TRBV6-1
D: .
J: TRBJ1-2

CDR3: CASSLWGRTSGNTIYF
DNA: TGTGCCAGCAGCTTATGGGGACGGACCTCTGGAAACACCATATATTTT
size: many
V: TRBV5-6
D: .
J: TRBJ1-3

CDR3: CSARPPLGEALAGYTF
DNA: TGCAGTGCTAGACCCCCTTTAGGGGAAGCTCTTGCTGGCTACACCTTC
size: .
V: TRBV20-1
D: .
J: TRBJ1-2

CDR3: CASSLGSRGSPLHF
DNA: TGTGCCAGCAGTTTAGGGTCCCGGGGTTCACCCCTCCACTTT
size: many
V: TRBV12-3/TRBV12-4
D: .
J: TRBJ1-6

CDR3: CASSLARADTQYF
DNA: TGTGCCAGCAGCTTAGCCCGTGCAGATACGCAGTATTTT
size: many
V: TRBV7-6
D: .
J: TRBJ2-3